A selection of T cell receptor beta chains follows, all from one sample in a study. TCRdb recomputed calls from the RT-PCR reads with MiXCR, one row per CDR3 protein. The sample contains about 680,000 distinct CDR3 sequences, around 14% of which appear only once. Source material: memory CD4+ T cells from blood. The receptors originated from a female donor in good health, serving as a healthy control. CDR3s include the opening cysteine and the closing phenylalanine or tryptophan. Each record gives: V gene, clone size, D gene, J gene, CDR3 DNA, CDR3 protein. The D gene is left open where the match is weak. Size is omitted from some rows. Given values are once, few, many or a class for expanded clones.

v_call: TRBV18; clone_size: few; d_call: TRBD1; j_call: TRBJ2-1; cdr3_nt: TGTGCCAGCTCACTGTACGCAGGGGGCACTTACAATGAGCAGTTCTTC; cdr3_aa: CASSLYAGGTYNEQFF
v_call: TRBV12-3/TRBV12-4; clone_size: few; d_call: .; j_call: TRBJ1-3; cdr3_nt: TGTGCCAGCAGTTTCTCCTCTGGAAACACCATATATTTT; cdr3_aa: CASSFSSGNTIYF
v_call: TRBV7-2; clone_size: many; d_call: .; j_call: TRBJ2-5; cdr3_nt: TGTGCCAGCAGCTTAGGCGGCCCCGGGGGGACCCAGTACTTC; cdr3_aa: CASSLGGPGGTQYF
v_call: TRBV7-2; clone_size: few; d_call: .; j_call: TRBJ2-3; cdr3_nt: TGTGCCAGCAGCTTAGGGACTCACCAGGGGCTGGATACGCAGTATTTT; cdr3_aa: CASSLGTHQGLDTQYF
v_call: TRBV20-1; clone_size: few; d_call: .; j_call: TRBJ1-2; cdr3_nt: TGCAGGAGTGGTGGAGGGAACTATGGCTACACCTTC; cdr3_aa: CRSGGGNYGYTF
v_call: TRBV20-1; clone_size: few; d_call: .; j_call: TRBJ2-7; cdr3_nt: TGCAGTGCTCCGCGGGGTTTAAGGGACGAGCAGTACTTC; cdr3_aa: CSAPRGLRDEQYF
v_call: TRBV19; clone_size: .; d_call: .; j_call: TRBJ1-5; cdr3_nt: TGTGCCAGTAGTATTCAGTACGATCAGCCCCAGCATTTT; cdr3_aa: CASSIQYDQPQHF
v_call: TRBV28; clone_size: once; d_call: .; j_call: TRBJ2-1; cdr3_nt: TGTGCCAGCAGTTTATCGGCGGAGGGGGAGGTTTTCTTC; cdr3_aa: CASSLSAEGEVFF
v_call: TRBV6-5; clone_size: many; d_call: TRBD1; j_call: TRBJ2-7; cdr3_nt: TGTGCCAGCAGTAGAACCGGGACAGGGGTCTACGAGCAGTACTTC; cdr3_aa: CASSRTGTGVYEQYF
v_call: TRBV19; clone_size: .; d_call: .; j_call: TRBJ2-7; cdr3_nt: TGTGCCAGCAAAAAGGGACCGCAAACCTACGAGCAGTACTTC; cdr3_aa: CASKKGPQTYEQYF
v_call: TRBV3-1; clone_size: once; d_call: .; j_call: TRBJ2-7; cdr3_nt: TGTGCCAGCAGCCAAGATTACTCCTTCCGTTACGAGCAGTACTTC; cdr3_aa: CASSQDYSFRYEQYF
v_call: TRBV7-2; clone_size: many; d_call: .; j_call: TRBJ2-1; cdr3_nt: TGTGCCAGCAGCCCAGTGAGTTGGGGCAATGAGCAGTTCTTC; cdr3_aa: CASSPVSWGNEQFF
v_call: TRBV20-1; clone_size: once; d_call: TRBD1; j_call: TRBJ1-5; cdr3_nt: TGCAGTGCTGGACAGGGGAATAGTGATCAGCCCCAGCATTTT; cdr3_aa: CSAGQGNSDQPQHF
v_call: TRBV28; clone_size: .; d_call: TRBD2; j_call: TRBJ2-7; cdr3_nt: TGTGCCAGCAGTTTCGAGGCGGGAGGGGGTCGAATCGAGCAGTACTTC; cdr3_aa: CASSFEAGGGRIEQYF
v_call: TRBV20-1; clone_size: few; d_call: TRBD1; j_call: TRBJ2-7; cdr3_nt: TGCAGTGCTAGAGATATGGGGACAGGGTTTATCGAGCAGTACTTC; cdr3_aa: CSARDMGTGFIEQYF
v_call: TRBV3-1; clone_size: .; d_call: TRBD2; j_call: TRBJ2-3; cdr3_nt: TGTGCCAGCAGCCCCCCTTTGACTAGCGCAGCAGATACGCAGTATTTT; cdr3_aa: CASSPPLTSAADTQYF
v_call: TRBV20-1; clone_size: many; d_call: TRBD2; j_call: TRBJ2-7; cdr3_nt: TGCAGTGCTTTTAGCGGGAGGGCCCACTACGAGCAGTACTTC; cdr3_aa: CSAFSGRAHYEQYF
v_call: TRBV10-3; clone_size: .; d_call: .; j_call: TRBJ2-5; cdr3_nt: TGTGCCATCAGTGACGGGGCAGGACCCCAAGAGACCCAGTACTTC; cdr3_aa: CAISDGAGPQETQYF
v_call: TRBV12-3/TRBV12-4; clone_size: few; d_call: .; j_call: TRBJ2-6; cdr3_nt: TGTGCCAGCCTCGTTTTCTCTGGGGCCAACGTCCTGACTTTC; cdr3_aa: CASLVFSGANVLTF
v_call: TRBV4-1; clone_size: .; d_call: TRBD1; j_call: TRBJ1-4; cdr3_nt: TGCGCCAGCAGCCATCCGAACCGGGACAGGGATGAAAAACTGTTTTTT; cdr3_aa: CASSHPNRDRDEKLFF
v_call: TRBV4-2; clone_size: .; d_call: TRBD2; j_call: TRBJ2-3; cdr3_nt: TGTGCCAGCAGCCGAACAACTAGCGGGAGGCCCTACGACACAGATACGCAGTATTTT; cdr3_aa: CASSRTTSGRPYDTDTQYF
v_call: TRBV20-1; clone_size: few; d_call: TRBD1; j_call: TRBJ2-7; cdr3_nt: TGCAGTGCTAGCCAGGGGGCATCCTACGAGCAGTACTTC; cdr3_aa: CSASQGASYEQYF
v_call: TRBV5-1; clone_size: many; d_call: .; j_call: TRBJ2-7; cdr3_nt: TGCGCCAGCAGCCCCGGACAGACCTACGAGCAGTACTTC; cdr3_aa: CASSPGQTYEQYF
v_call: TRBV29-1; clone_size: many; d_call: .; j_call: TRBJ2-4; cdr3_nt: TGCAGCGTTGTTGGTCAGGGATTAGCCAAAAACATTCAGTACTTC; cdr3_aa: CSVVGQGLAKNIQYF
v_call: TRBV18; clone_size: few; d_call: .; j_call: TRBJ2-1; cdr3_nt: TGTGCCAGCTCACCGCGGCCGGACTCCTACAATGAGCAGTTCTTC; cdr3_aa: CASSPRPDSYNEQFF
v_call: TRBV20-1; clone_size: .; d_call: .; j_call: TRBJ2-2; cdr3_nt: TGCAGTGCTAGGCAAAACCGAGGGGACACCGGGGAGCTGTTTTTT; cdr3_aa: CSARQNRGDTGELFF
v_call: TRBV11-1; clone_size: many; d_call: .; j_call: TRBJ2-7; cdr3_nt: TGTGCCAGCAGCTTGGGAACGGGGGAAACCTACGAGCAGTACTTC; cdr3_aa: CASSLGTGETYEQYF
v_call: TRBV27; clone_size: few; d_call: .; j_call: TRBJ2-7; cdr3_nt: TGTGCCAGCAGTCCAGGAGACAGCCGGCTCGCCTACGAGCAGTACTTC; cdr3_aa: CASSPGDSRLAYEQYF
v_call: TRBV7-2; clone_size: many; d_call: TRBD2; j_call: TRBJ2-1; cdr3_nt: TGTGCCAGCAGCTTTGGACTAGCGAATTATGAGCAGTTCTTC; cdr3_aa: CASSFGLANYEQFF
v_call: TRBV28; clone_size: few; d_call: TRBD1; j_call: TRBJ1-5; cdr3_nt: TGTGCCAGCAGACCCGGATCCGGGACAGGGGTACGCCAGCCCCAGCATTTT; cdr3_aa: CASRPGSGTGVRQPQHF
v_call: TRBV5-4; clone_size: few; d_call: .; j_call: TRBJ2-7; cdr3_nt: TGTGCCAGCAGCCAACCCGGGGTTTACGAGCAGTACTTC; cdr3_aa: CASSQPGVYEQYF
v_call: TRBV6-1; clone_size: .; d_call: TRBD1; j_call: TRBJ2-7; cdr3_nt: TGTGCCACCCACAGGGGTTCCTACGAGCAGTACTTC; cdr3_aa: CATHRGSYEQYF
v_call: TRBV12-3/TRBV12-4; clone_size: many; d_call: .; j_call: TRBJ2-2; cdr3_nt: TGTGCCAGCAGTTTTGGGAATAGCGCCGGGGAGCTGTTTTTT; cdr3_aa: CASSFGNSAGELFF
v_call: TRBV24-1; clone_size: .; d_call: TRBD1; j_call: TRBJ2-1; cdr3_nt: TGTGCCACCAGGGGAAATACGGGACAGGGACCCTACAATGAGCAGTTCTTC; cdr3_aa: CATRGNTGQGPYNEQFF
v_call: TRBV5-6; clone_size: .; d_call: TRBD1; j_call: TRBJ2-2; cdr3_nt: TGTGCCAGCAGCTTTACTACTACAGGGGGCACCGGGGAGCTGTTTTTT; cdr3_aa: CASSFTTTGGTGELFF
v_call: TRBV4-1; clone_size: .; d_call: TRBD1; j_call: TRBJ2-7; cdr3_nt: TGCGCCAGCAGCCAAGCTAACAGGGGGTGGGACGAGCAGTACTTC; cdr3_aa: CASSQANRGWDEQYF
v_call: TRBV7-2; clone_size: many; d_call: .; j_call: TRBJ2-3; cdr3_nt: TGTGCCAGCAGTTCAACGGTCTCAGATACGCAGTATTTT; cdr3_aa: CASSSTVSDTQYF
v_call: TRBV6-4; clone_size: many; d_call: .; j_call: TRBJ2-3; cdr3_nt: TGTGCCAGCAGTGACTCCGGCCAAGGAGCGCAGTATTTT; cdr3_aa: CASSDSGQGAQYF
v_call: TRBV4-2; clone_size: .; d_call: TRBD1; j_call: TRBJ2-7; cdr3_nt: TGTGCCAGCAGGCAAACTGCCGGGACAGGGCCCTACGAGCAGTACTTC; cdr3_aa: CASRQTAGTGPYEQYF
v_call: TRBV7-9; clone_size: few; d_call: TRBD1; j_call: TRBJ1-2; cdr3_nt: TGTGCCAGCAGCCCGGACAGGAATGCTGGCTACACCTTC; cdr3_aa: CASSPDRNAGYTF
v_call: TRBV30; clone_size: few; d_call: .; j_call: TRBJ2-3; cdr3_nt: TGTGCCTGGAGTGTAACAGGGCATACGCAGTATTTT; cdr3_aa: CAWSVTGHTQYF
v_call: TRBV5-1; clone_size: .; d_call: TRBD2; j_call: TRBJ2-2; cdr3_nt: TGCGCCAGCAGCTTGGCCTCGGGGGGTGCGGTTACCGGGGAGCTGTTTTTT; cdr3_aa: CASSLASGGAVTGELFF
v_call: TRBV15; clone_size: few; d_call: TRBD2; j_call: TRBJ2-1; cdr3_nt: TGTGCCACCAGCAGAGTGGGCGGGAGTCTGATTTACAATGAGCAGTTCTTC; cdr3_aa: CATSRVGGSLIYNEQFF
v_call: TRBV20-1; clone_size: few; d_call: .; j_call: TRBJ1-3; cdr3_nt: TGCAGTGTGACGCGGGGGAGCTCTGGAAACACCATATATTTT; cdr3_aa: CSVTRGSSGNTIYF
v_call: TRBV7-2; clone_size: few; d_call: .; j_call: TRBJ1-2; cdr3_nt: TGTGCCAGCACCCTATCGACAGGTTGGGGCTACACCTTC; cdr3_aa: CASTLSTGWGYTF
v_call: TRBV7-6; clone_size: few; d_call: TRBD2; j_call: TRBJ2-7; cdr3_nt: TGTGCCAGCAGCTCCGGGACGGGGGGTCTGGGCGAGCAGTACTTC; cdr3_aa: CASSSGTGGLGEQYF
v_call: TRBV3-1; clone_size: .; d_call: TRBD1; j_call: TRBJ2-1; cdr3_nt: TGTGCCAGCAGCCAGGGACAGGGGGTGGGCAATGAGCAGTTCTTC; cdr3_aa: CASSQGQGVGNEQFF
v_call: TRBV6-5; clone_size: few; d_call: TRBD2; j_call: TRBJ2-7; cdr3_nt: TGTGCCAGCAGTTCCCGGTCGGGGGGCGAGCAGTACTTC; cdr3_aa: CASSSRSGGEQYF
v_call: TRBV12-3/TRBV12-4; clone_size: many; d_call: .; j_call: TRBJ2-5; cdr3_nt: TGTGCCAGCAGTTTCTTCCCAGAGGAGACCCAGTACTTC; cdr3_aa: CASSFFPEETQYF